This T cell receptor beta chain was sequenced in a study of response to subunit inactivated influenza vaccine. The V gene end was trimmed by 4 bases and the J gene end by 4 bases; junction bases not matched to a gene: 3. Germline V gene sequence: CDR1 MNHEY, CDR2 SVGEGT. The CDR3 extends over 13 amino acids. A note on this clonotype: Its antigen remains unknown.

TCRdb independently ran MiXCR on the RT-PCR reads; one entry per CDR3 protein. This sample yields 150,000 or so distinct CDR3 sequences, of which approximately 11% are seen a single time; 9.5% to 15% belongs to the top ten. Regarding the study as a whole: It was suggested by the authors that few new T cells are recruited by each seasonal influenza vaccination.

Sequencing was performed on non-naive T cells sorted from PBMCs, taken 45 days after vaccination. The TCR was taken from a man in his fifties or sixties who received an inactivated influenza vaccine. The gene calls are TRBV6-2 or TRBV6-3 and TRBJ2-7; 8 nucleotides agree with TRBD2. In DNA, the CDR3 is TGTGCCAGCAGTTTAGCGGGACGGTACGAGCAGTACTTC. Translation gives CASSLAGRYEQYF.